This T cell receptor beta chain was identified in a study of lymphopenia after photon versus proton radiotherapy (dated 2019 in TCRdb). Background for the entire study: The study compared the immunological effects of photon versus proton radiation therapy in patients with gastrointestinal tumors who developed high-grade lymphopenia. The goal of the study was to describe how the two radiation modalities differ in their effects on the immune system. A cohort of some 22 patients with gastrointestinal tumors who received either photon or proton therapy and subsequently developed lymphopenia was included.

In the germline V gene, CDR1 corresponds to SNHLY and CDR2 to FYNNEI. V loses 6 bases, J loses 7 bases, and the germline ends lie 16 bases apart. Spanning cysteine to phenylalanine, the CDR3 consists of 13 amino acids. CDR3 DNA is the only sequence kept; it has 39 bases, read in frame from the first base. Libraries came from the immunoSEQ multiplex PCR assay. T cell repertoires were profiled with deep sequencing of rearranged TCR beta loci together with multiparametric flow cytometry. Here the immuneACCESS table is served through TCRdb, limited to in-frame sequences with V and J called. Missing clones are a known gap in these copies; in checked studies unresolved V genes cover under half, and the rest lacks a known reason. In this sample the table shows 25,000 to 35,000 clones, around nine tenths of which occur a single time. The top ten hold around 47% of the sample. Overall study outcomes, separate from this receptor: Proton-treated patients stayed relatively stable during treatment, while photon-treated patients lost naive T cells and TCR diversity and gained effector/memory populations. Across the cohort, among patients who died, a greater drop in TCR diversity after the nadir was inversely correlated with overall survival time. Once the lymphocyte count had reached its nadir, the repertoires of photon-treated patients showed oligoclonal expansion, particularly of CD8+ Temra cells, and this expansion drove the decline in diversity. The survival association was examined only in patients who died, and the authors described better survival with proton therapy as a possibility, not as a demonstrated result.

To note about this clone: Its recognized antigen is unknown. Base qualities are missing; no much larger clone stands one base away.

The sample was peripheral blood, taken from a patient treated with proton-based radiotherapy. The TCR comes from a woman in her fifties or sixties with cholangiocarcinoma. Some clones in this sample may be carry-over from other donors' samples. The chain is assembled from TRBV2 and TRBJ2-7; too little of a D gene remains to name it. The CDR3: CASSLPDGGEQYF. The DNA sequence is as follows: TGTGCCAGCAGCCTCCCGGACGGTGGGGAGCAGTACTTC.